These T cell receptor beta chains were read from a single sample in a study of blood T cell repertoires in COVID-19. Method: immunoSEQ multiplex PCR; TCRdb's copy keeps in-frame clones and lacks some. Of some 64,000 clones in the sample, around 80% were seen once. Sample: peripheral blood. Receptors were obtained from a man between 60 and 75 years old with acute or convalescent COVID-19. Each CDR3 is given with its conserved first and last residue. D genes are given only for firm matches. Expanded clones are given a class, and other clones once, few, many or no size at all.

NA	NA	14	TRBV18	TRBJ2-1	CASSRPTDYNEQFF	TGTGCCAGCTCACGACCGACAGACTACAATGAGCAGTTCTTC
NA	NA	16	TRBV18	TRBJ2-2	CASSPQSMINTGELFF	TGTGCCAGCTCCCCCCAGTCGATGATAAACACCGGGGAGCTGTTTTTT
NA	NA	15	TRBV6-5	TRBJ2-1	CASSLERTAYNEQFF	TGTGCCAGCAGCCTGGAGAGGACAGCCTACAATGAGCAGTTCTTC
NA	NA	14	TRBV6-2/TRBV6-3	TRBJ2-7	CASSYSGEGLEQYF	TGTGCCAGCAGTTATAGCGGAGAGGGGCTCGAGCAGTACTTC
once	TRBD1	15	TRBV9	TRBJ2-7	CASSVAQGATYEQYF	TGTGCCAGCAGCGTAGCACAGGGGGCAACCTACGAGCAGTACTTC
medium-sized	TRBD1	16	TRBV28	TRBJ1-5	CASSFLQGAGNQPQHF	TGTGCCAGCAGTTTCTTACAGGGGGCCGGCAATCAGCCCCAGCATTTT
NA	TRBD2	15	TRBV18	TRBJ2-1	CASSPRTSGSYEQFF	TGTGCCAGCTCACCACGGACTAGCGGGAGCTATGAGCAGTTCTTC
NA	NA	14	TRBV15	TRBJ1-1	CATSPGVGSTEAFF	TGTGCCACCAGCCCTGGCGTCGGGAGCACTGAAGCTTTCTTT
NA	TRBD2	16	TRBV27	TRBJ2-1	CASAKRGLAGDNEQFF	TGTGCCAGCGCAAAACGGGGACTAGCGGGAGATAATGAGCAGTTCTTC
NA	TRBD1	14	TRBV5-1	TRBJ2-1	CASSLTGAHNEQFF	TGCGCCAGCAGCTTGACAGGGGCTCACAATGAGCAGTTCTTC
NA	NA	15	TRBV14	TRBJ1-1	CASSQDSGWETEAFF	TGTGCCAGCAGCCAAGATTCAGGGTGGGAAACTGAAGCTTTCTTT
NA	TRBD1	16	TRBV5-8	TRBJ2-2	CASSLDQGVPTGELFF	TGTGCCAGCAGCTTGGATCAGGGGGTCCCCACCGGGGAGCTGTTTTTT
NA	TRBD1	16	TRBV6-5	TRBJ2-5	CASSWGDRTGGETQYF	TGTGCCAGCAGTTGGGGAGATCGGACAGGGGGAGAGACCCAGTACTTC
once	NA	16	TRBV9	TRBJ1-1	CASSAHGGIWGTEAFF	TGTGCCAGCAGCGCGCACGGGGGGATCTGGGGTACTGAAGCTTTCTTT
NA	TRBD1	15	TRBV7-9	TRBJ2-3	CASSPGTGGADTQYF	TGTGCCAGCAGCCCCGGGACAGGGGGCGCGGATACGCAGTATTTT
few	NA	14	TRBV27	TRBJ2-7	CASSLEGVAYEQYF	TGTGCCAGCAGTTTAGAAGGGGTCGCCTACGAGCAGTACTTC
few	TRBD2	18	TRBV4-1	TRBJ2-7	CASSQKPDFGTSGYEQYF	TGCGCCAGCAGCCAAAAGCCAGACTTTGGGACTAGCGGCTACGAGCAGTACTTC
NA	NA	15	TRBV11-2	TRBJ2-7	CASTLGPGTHYEQYF	TGTGCCAGCACCCTGGGTCCTGGGACACACTACGAGCAGTACTTC
NA	TRBD2	18	TRBV9	TRBJ2-1	CASSENVTGLAPYNEQFF	TGTGCCAGCAGCGAGAACGTAACTGGACTAGCCCCTTACAATGAGCAGTTCTTC
NA	TRBD1	12	TRBV18	TRBJ2-1	CASSLTGGEQFF	TGTGCCAGCTCATTAACAGGGGGTGAGCAGTTCTTC
NA	NA	15	TRBV21-1	TRBJ2-7	CASSKGLAGDYEQYF	TGTGCCAGCAGCAAAGGGCTAGCGGGAGACTACGAGCAGTACTTC
NA	NA	11	TRBV7-9	TRBJ2-2	CASSAYGELFF	TGTGCCAGCAGCGCGTACGGGGAGCTGTTTTTT
NA	NA	16	TRBV12-2	TRBJ2-2	CASRLAYRPRYGELFF	TGTGCAAGTCGCTTAGCGTACAGGCCGAGGTACGGGGAGCTGTTTTTT
few	TRBD1	15	TRBV28	TRBJ2-3	CASRTQGASTDTQYF	TGTGCCAGCAGAACACAGGGGGCTAGCACAGATACGCAGTATTTT
NA	TRBD2	19	TRBV7-2	TRBJ2-7	CASSLWSLTTSGRSYEQYF	TGTGCCAGCAGCTTATGGTCCTTAACGACTAGCGGGCGCTCCTACGAGCAGTACTTC
NA	NA	11	TRBV28	TRBJ2-7	CASSYRYEQYF	TGTGCCAGCAGCTACAGGTACGAGCAGTACTTC
NA	NA	15	TRBV6-5	TRBJ1-4	CASSPNRERHEKLFF	TGTGCCAGCAGTCCAAACAGGGAACGTCATGAAAAACTGTTTTTT
NA	NA	13	TRBV9	TRBJ1-1	CASSGRGDTEAFF	TGTGCCAGCAGCGGCAGGGGAGACACTGAAGCTTTCTTT
NA	NA	15	TRBV4-3	TRBJ2-3	CASSPRWGGTDTQYF	TGCGCCAGCAGCCCAAGGTGGGGGGGCACAGATACGCAGTATTTT
NA	NA	16	TRBV9	TRBJ2-6	CASSVAAGSGANVLTF	TGTGCCAGCAGCGTAGCGGCGGGCTCTGGGGCCAACGTCCTGACTTTC
NA	NA	14	TRBV19	TRBJ1-2	CASSMGLTNYGYTF	TGTGCCAGTAGTATGGGCCTAACTAACTATGGCTACACCTTC
NA	NA	15	TRBV28	TRBJ1-1	CASSFIARGGTEAFF	TGTGCCAGCAGTTTTATCGCCCGGGGGGGGACTGAAGCTTTCTTT
NA	TRBD1	14	TRBV6-2/TRBV6-3	TRBJ2-7	CASSSTGGKSQQYF	TGTGCCAGCAGTTCGACAGGGGGAAAAAGTCAGCAGTACTTC
NA	NA	15	TRBV21-1	TRBJ1-2	CASSKGVVRSDGYTF	TGTGCCAGCAGCAAAGGGGTCGTCAGAAGCGATGGCTACACCTTC
NA	TRBD1	18	TRBV2	TRBJ2-2	CASSDPSPRGPNTGELFF	TGTGCCAGCAGTGATCCGAGTCCTAGGGGGCCGAACACCGGGGAGCTGTTTTTT
NA	NA	12	TRBV4-1	TRBJ2-3	CASSQDLYTQYF	TGCGCCAGCAGCCAAGATCTATATACGCAGTATTTT
NA	TRBD2	15	TRBV30	TRBJ2-3	CAWRVLAGARDTQYF	TGTGCCTGGAGGGTCCTAGCGGGAGCCAGAGATACGCAGTATTTT
NA	TRBD2	14	TRBV27	TRBJ2-7	CASSLRREGYEQYF	TGTGCCAGCAGTTTAAGGCGGGAGGGGTACGAGCAGTACTTC
NA	NA	14	TRBV9	TRBJ1-5	CASSVDGGWEPQHF	TGTGCCAGCAGCGTAGATGGGGGCTGGGAGCCCCAGCATTTT
NA	NA	14	TRBV27	TRBJ2-5	CASSLFGGQETQYF	TGTGCCAGCAGTTTATTCGGGGGTCAAGAGACCCAGTACTTC
NA	TRBD1	12	TRBV28	TRBJ1-4	CATGQGNEKLFF	TGTGCCACTGGACAGGGTAATGAAAAACTGTTTTTT
NA	NA	14	TRBV19	TRBJ1-2	CASSEAQGYDGYTF	TGTGCCAGTAGTGAAGCACAGGGTTACGATGGCTACACCTTC
NA	TRBD2	17	TRBV20-1	TRBJ2-7	CSASSGTSRYSGYEQYF	TGCAGTGCTAGTTCCGGGACTAGCCGTTATAGCGGCTACGAGCAGTACTTC
NA	TRBD1	19	TRBV4-1	TRBJ2-2	CASSLSWTGALPFTGELFF	TGCGCCAGCAGCCTATCTTGGACAGGGGCCCTCCCCTTCACCGGGGAGCTGTTTTTT
NA	TRBD1	15	TRBV28	TRBJ2-2	CASNEDREITGELFF	TGTGCCAGCAATGAGGACAGGGAGATCACCGGGGAGCTGTTTTTT
NA	NA	17	TRBV14	TRBJ2-1	CASSQPLRSVPYNEQFF	TGTGCCAGCAGCCAACCCCTGCGGTCGGTCCCCTACAATGAGCAGTTCTTC
NA	TRBD1	16	TRBV30	TRBJ2-7	CAWSLGTGTGGNEQYF	TGTGCCTGGAGTCTCGGGACCGGGACAGGGGGCAACGAGCAGTACTTC
once	NA	14	TRBV6-5	TRBJ2-1	CASSLIRGGDEQFF	TGTGCCAGCAGTCTTATCCGAGGGGGGGATGAGCAGTTCTTC
NA	TRBD2	17	TRBV3-1/TRBV3-2	TRBJ2-1	CASSQFQGGRAVNEQFF	TGTGCCAGCAGCCAATTTCAAGGCGGGAGGGCGGTCAATGAGCAGTTCTTC
NA	NA	13	TRBV4-2	TRBJ2-7	CASSYRTAYEQYF	TGTGCCAGCAGCTACCGGACAGCCTACGAGCAGTACTTC
NA	NA	14	TRBV28	TRBJ1-5	CASSSDRSNQPQHF	TGTGCCAGCAGTTCCGACAGGAGCAATCAGCCCCAGCATTTT
few	NA	15	TRBV5-6	TRBJ1-1	CASSLVGGLNTEAFF	TGTGCCAGCAGCTTGGTGGGGGGGCTGAACACTGAAGCTTTCTTT
few	NA	15	TRBV25-1	TRBJ2-3	CASSEYRGGTDTQYF	TGTGCCAGCAGTGAATACAGGGGAGGCACAGATACGCAGTATTTT
NA	NA	14	TRBV28	TRBJ2-7	CASSGDGSSYEQYF	TGTGCCAGCAGCGGGGACGGGAGCTCCTACGAGCAGTACTTC
NA	TRBD2	15	TRBV2	TRBJ2-7	CASTPDGTSGWEQYF	TGTGCCAGCACCCCCGATGGCACTAGCGGGTGGGAGCAGTACTTC
NA	NA	14	TRBV25-1	TRBJ1-4	CASSDYRDTEKLFF	TGTGCCAGCAGTGACTACAGGGACACAGAAAAACTGTTTTTT
NA	NA	15	TRBV3-1/TRBV3-2	TRBJ2-2	CASSQVFGVAGELFF	TGTGCCAGCAGCCAAGTTTTCGGGGTGGCCGGGGAGCTGTTTTTT
once	NA	15	TRBV5-5	TRBJ1-2	CASNTVGGVNYGYTF	TGTGCCAGCAACACGGTCGGGGGGGTTAACTATGGCTACACCTTC
NA	TRBD1	15	TRBV18	TRBJ1-1	CASSILLDRETEAFF	TGTGCCAGCTCCATACTCCTGGACAGGGAGACTGAAGCTTTCTTT
NA	NA	13	TRBV10-2	TRBJ2-7	CASSASPSYEQYF	TGCGCCAGCAGTGCGAGCCCTTCCTACGAGCAGTACTTC